These 12 T cell receptor beta chains were sequenced from one sample in a study of blood T cell repertoires in COVID-19. Assay used: immunoSEQ multiplex PCR; TCRdb lists only in-frame clones, some missing. The table shows approximately 300,000 clones, with around 89% occurring only once. The sequenced sample was peripheral blood. The receptors shown here come from a man in his forties or fifties with acute or convalescent COVID-19.

The J gene is TRBJ2-5, the V gene TRBV6-6; 10 positions match TRBD1. The CDR3 loop spans 15 amino acids. Germline loops: CDR1 MNHNY, CDR2 SVGAGI (reference sequence). V trimming: 6 bases; J trimming: 5 bases; junction bases outside the gene matches: 9. The CDR3 reads CASSEGTGARETQYF. CDR3 DNA sequence: TGTGCCAGCAGCGAGGGGACAGGGGCTAGGGAGACCCAGTACTTC.

The rearrangement links TRBV6-4 to TRBJ1-3; D is unresolved. The germline V gene has CDR1 MRHNA and CDR2 SNTAGT. Trimming cost V 4 bases and J 0 bases, with 7 bases left between them. The CDR3 is 14 amino acids. CDR3 bases: TGTGCCAGCAGTGCAGGCCGCTCTGGAAACACCATATATTTT. Amino acid sequence: CASSAGRSGNTIYF.

CDR3 loop: CASSRIRGPSGGDTQYF. Here the CDR3 DNA reads TGTGCCAGCAGCCGTATTCGAGGGCCTAGCGGGGGAGATACGCAGTATTTT. The chain couples TRBV14 to TRBJ2-3, with 10 nucleotides matching TRBD2. The CDR3 has 17 amino acids. Germline V gives CDR1 SGHDN, CDR2 FVKESK. Germline trimming cut 4 bases from V and 5 bases from J; bases unmatched to any gene: 12.

The J gene is TRBJ2-1, the V gene TRBV5-1, with 7 bases that match TRBD1. This CDR3 contains 12 residues. V gave up 4 bases and J gave up 8 bases; unmatched junction bases: 3. The V gene's germline CDR1 is SGHRS and CDR2 YFSETQ. The CDR3 sequence is CASSVDRDEQFF. CDR3 in DNA: TGCGCCAGCAGCGTAGACAGGGATGAGCAGTTCTTC.

This clone is a singleton in its sample. The rearrangement uses TRBV24-1 and TRBJ2-2, with D perhaps matching TRBD1 (6 bases). This CDR3 has 18 amino acids. Trimming cost V 0 bases and J 2 bases, with 15 bases left between them. Looked up from germline, CDR1 is KGHDR and CDR2 is SFDVKD. CDR3 nucleotides: TGTGCCACCAGTGATTTGCGCTCGACAGGACCCAACACCGGGGAGCTGTTTTTT. The encoded protein is CATSDLRSTGPNTGELFF.

V and J are TRBV12-5 and TRBJ1-2; 10 positions agree with TRBD1. CDR1 is LGHNT and CDR2 is FRNRAP in the germline V gene. This CDR3 contains 20 residues. J lost 8 bases, V lost 2 bases, and 23 bases had no gene match. The CDR3, as DNA: TGTGCTAGTGGTTTGTCTAGTTCTAATGTAAAGGGACAGGGGCTTGGAGGCTACACCTTC. Protein product: CASGLSSSNVKGQGLGGYTF.

The V call is TRBV19, the J call TRBJ1-5; D unresolved. V lost 3 bases and J lost 2, with 5 bases in between. The CDR3 length is 13 residues. Germline-derived CDR1 and CDR2 are LNHDA and SQIVND (reference sequence). The chain's CDR3 is CASSIPGNQPQHF. The CDR3 DNA sequence: TGTGCCAGTAGTATCCCGGGCAATCAGCCCCAGCATTTT.

This chain joins TRBV11-2 and TRBJ1-2; D uncertain. Trimming took 0 bases from V and 4 from J, leaving 12 bases between them. The germline V gene encodes CDR1 SGHAT and CDR2 FQNNGV. This CDR3 contains 15 residues. The CDR3 spells CASSLDLRRFYGYTF. For the CDR3, the DNA is TGTGCCAGCAGCTTAGATCTTCGCAGATTCTATGGCTACACCTTC.

The V call is TRBV27, the J call TRBJ1-2; weak D call: TRBD1 (5 bases). This CDR3 spans 17 amino acids. Germline CDR1 reads MNHEY; CDR2 reads SMNVEV (reference sequence). V lost 1 base to trimming and J lost 8 bases, with 23 bases between them. The CDR3 nucleotides read TGTGCCAGCAGTTTATGGGGCACCCCGTATGAAGGGAAAGGCTACACCTTC. Translation gives CASSLWGTPYEGKGYTF.

The rearrangement uses TRBV12-5 and TRBJ1-1; D ambiguous. Per the germline V gene, CDR1 is LGHNT and CDR2 is FRNRAP. This CDR3 region has 15 residues. V shed 6 bases and J shed 6 bases, with 20 bases lying between them. CDR3 in amino acids: CASGQRPQRVAEAFF. In nucleotides, the CDR3 is TGTGCTAGTGGCCAACGGCCACAGCGGGTAGCTGAAGCTTTCTTT.

The chain joins TRBV19 to TRBJ1-2; no reliable D call. The CDR3 has 13 residues. V dropped 5 bases and J dropped 4 bases, with 11 bases sitting between them. In germline, CDR1 is LNHDA, CDR2 SQIVND (reference sequence). CDR3 residues: CASSGGLSYGYTF. DNA for the CDR3: TGTGCCAGTAGTGGCGGGCTTAGCTATGGCTACACCTTC.

This sequence joins TRBV19 and TRBJ1-6, with 7 nucleotides matching TRBD1. Germline V gene lookup returns CDR1 LNHDA and CDR2 SQIVND (reference sequence). This CDR3 region has 14 residues. V lost 5 bases and J lost 10; bases outside the gene matches: 8. The CDR3 coding sequence is TGTGCCAGTAGTCTGGGGACAGTGGTATCACCCCTCCACTTT. Translation: CASSLGTVVSPLHF.